This is a list of T cell receptor beta chains from one sample in a study of shared clonotypes between healthy human individuals. The assay was immunoSEQ multiplex PCR, and TCRdb's table has in-frame clones only and misses some. Here the sample spans under 2,000,000 clones, roughly 94% being singletons. Sequenced material: naive CD8+ T cells sorted from blood. The origin of the receptors is a man aged 18 to 35 in good health. Both conserved end residues are part of each CDR3.

v_call,cdr3_aa
TRBV4-1,CASSQDDGQNEKLFF
TRBV19,CASSSRTSFGDGYTF
TRBV23-1,CASSQSGEGDSNQPQHF
TRBV27,CASSHIGPQPSHTEAFF
TRBV28,CASSSLHRTLSYEQYF
TRBV7-9,CASSFSLGESEAFF
TRBV4-3,CASSQDPGAAFEAFF
TRBV5-5,CASSSKGPTDTQYF
TRBV7-6,CASSPEGYNQPQHF
TRBV27,CASSFGGANNEQFF
TRBV4-3,CASSQVWDNSYEQYF
TRBV9,CASSVGTGGWEQYF
TRBV29-1,CSVVGLAGGRSTDTQYF
TRBV6-1,CASTEPSGRPYEQYF
TRBV7-9,CASSLRAGVETQYF
TRBV19,CASSIGAGGSYNEQFF
TRBV6-5,CASSYYRDDYGYTF
TRBV29-1,CSALQGADEKLFF
TRBV30,CAWTPGAGNTIYF
TRBV11-2,CASSLGTASYEQYF
TRBV18,CASSPPVAPGELFF
TRBV5-1,CASSLAGGDGNTIYF
TRBV29-1,CSVEDFGLAGQQFF
TRBV28,CASSLEQTNQPQHF
TRBV4-1,CASSQVQGSDLSGANVLTF
TRBV27,CASSLSPLGNTEAFF
TRBV2,CASSETGTGGYGYTF
TRBV9,CASSVGPVSYEQYF
TRBV2,CASNQGQGFGEQYF
TRBV7-6,CASSGEQGTGDGYTF
TRBV5-1,CASSPEPSGPTYEQYF
TRBV7-8,CASGGTNSYNEQFF
TRBV7-9,CASSLAGESNQPQHF
TRBV4-1,CASSPGDTTDTQYF
TRBV6-1,CASSVNRNYEQYF
TRBV9,CASSAGTGLGGLFF
TRBV27,CASSYLSGGSTDTQYF
TRBV27,CASRSGRARSEQYF
TRBV4-3,CASSLGGGVYNEQFF
TRBV7-9,CASSLLETGQPQHF
TRBV7-9,CASCSIGSEQYF
TRBV4-3,CASSLRDRANNEQFF
TRBV27,CASSLRNTGELFF